The entry that follows covers one T cell receptor beta chain sequence. As yet, its antigen is unknown. Sampling times: baseline, cycle 4 day 1, cycle 7 day 1. The entry originates in a study of OX40 agonist ivuxolimab in advanced cancers. Background on the study: The study treated patients with ivuxolimab, an agonistic anti-OX40 (CD134) antibody.

Data came from immunoSEQ multiplex PCR; TCRdb stores just in-frame clones and leaves some out. The data hold 60,000 to 85,000 clones, with roughly 91% observed a single time. Points from the study as a whole: Both CD4+ and CD8+ T cell populations in blood had undergone clonal expansion by week 6 at 0.1 to 3.0 mg/kg.

Specimen: CD4+ or CD8+ T cells sorted from blood, collected in a trial of the OX40 agonist ivuxolimab. The sequence came from an adult with an advanced solid tumor such as melanoma, head and neck, liver or kidney cancer.

In DNA, the CDR3 is TGTGCCAGCACCAGAGACAGGGGGCATTCACCCCTCCACTTT. It translates to CASTRDRGHSPLHF. The chain links TRBV6-6 to TRBJ1-6; 10 nucleotides match TRBD1. Germline V lookup: CDR1 MNHNY, CDR2 SVGAGI (reference sequence). This CDR3 contains 14 residues. V lost 7 bases, J lost 8 bases, and 5 bases stayed unmatched.